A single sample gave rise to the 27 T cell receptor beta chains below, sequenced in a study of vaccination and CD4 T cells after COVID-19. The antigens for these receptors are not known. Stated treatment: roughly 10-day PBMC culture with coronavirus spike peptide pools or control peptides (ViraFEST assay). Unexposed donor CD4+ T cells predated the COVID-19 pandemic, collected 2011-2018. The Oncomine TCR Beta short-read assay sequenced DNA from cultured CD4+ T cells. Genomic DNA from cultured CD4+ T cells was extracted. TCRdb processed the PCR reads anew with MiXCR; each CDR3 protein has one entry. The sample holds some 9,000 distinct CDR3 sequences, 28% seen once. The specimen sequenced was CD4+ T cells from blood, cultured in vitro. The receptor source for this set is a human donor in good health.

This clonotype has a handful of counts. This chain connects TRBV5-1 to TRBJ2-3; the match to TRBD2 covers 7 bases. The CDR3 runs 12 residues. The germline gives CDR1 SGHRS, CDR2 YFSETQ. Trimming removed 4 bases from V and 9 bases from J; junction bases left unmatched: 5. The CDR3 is CASSPEGGTQYF. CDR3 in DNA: TGCGCCAGCAGCCCGGAGGGAGGGACGCAGTATTTT.

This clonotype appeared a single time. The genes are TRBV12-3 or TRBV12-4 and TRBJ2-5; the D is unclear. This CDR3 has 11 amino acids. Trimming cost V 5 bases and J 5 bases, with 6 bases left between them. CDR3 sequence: CASSLRETQYF. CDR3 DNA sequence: TGTGCCAGCAGTCTTCGTGAGACCCAGTACTTC.

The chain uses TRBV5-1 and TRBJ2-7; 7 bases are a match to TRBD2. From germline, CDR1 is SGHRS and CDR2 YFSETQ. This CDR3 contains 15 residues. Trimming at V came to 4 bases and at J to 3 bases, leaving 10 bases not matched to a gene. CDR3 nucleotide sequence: TGCGCCAGCAGCATGTCTAGAGCGGGGAGCTACGAGCAGTACTTC. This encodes CASSMSRAGSYEQYF.

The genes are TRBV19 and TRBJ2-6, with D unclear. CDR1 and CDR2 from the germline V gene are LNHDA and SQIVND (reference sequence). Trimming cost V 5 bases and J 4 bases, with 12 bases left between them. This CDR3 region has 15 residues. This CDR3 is CASSRVLGGANVLTF. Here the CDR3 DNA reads TGTGCCAGTAGTCGAGTCTTAGGAGGGGCCAACGTCCTGACTTTC.

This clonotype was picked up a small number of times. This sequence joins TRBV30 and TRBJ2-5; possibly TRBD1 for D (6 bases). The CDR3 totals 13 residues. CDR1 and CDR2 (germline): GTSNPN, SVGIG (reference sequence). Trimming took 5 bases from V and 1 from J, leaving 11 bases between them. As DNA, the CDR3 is TGTGCCTGGGCAGGGGTAAGCCAAGAGACCCAGTACTTC. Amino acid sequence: CAWAGVSQETQYF. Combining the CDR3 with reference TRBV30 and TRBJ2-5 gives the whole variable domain SQTIHQWPATLVQPVGSPLSLECTVEGTSNPNLYWYRQAAGRGLQLLFYSVGIGQISSEVPQNLSASRPQDRQFILSSKKLLLSDSGFYLCAWAGVSQETQYFGPGTRLLVL.

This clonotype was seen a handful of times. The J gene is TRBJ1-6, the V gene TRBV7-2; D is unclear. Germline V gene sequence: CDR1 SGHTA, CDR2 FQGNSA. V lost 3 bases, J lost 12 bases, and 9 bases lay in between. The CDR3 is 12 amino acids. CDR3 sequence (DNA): TGTGCCAGCAGCTTTCCCATTCGACCCCTCCACTTT. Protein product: CASSFPIRPLHF. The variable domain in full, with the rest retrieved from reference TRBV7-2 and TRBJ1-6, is GAGVSQSPSNKVTEKGKDVELRCDPISGHTALYWYRQSLGQGLEFLIYFQGNSAPDKSGLPSDRFSAERTGGSVSTLTIQRTQQEDSAVYLCASSFPIRPLHFGNGTRLTVT.

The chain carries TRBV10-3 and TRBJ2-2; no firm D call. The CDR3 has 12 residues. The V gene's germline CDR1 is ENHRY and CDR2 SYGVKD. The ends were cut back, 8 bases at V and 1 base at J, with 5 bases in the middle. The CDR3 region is CAISQNTGELFF. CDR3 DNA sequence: TGTGCCATCTCACAGAACACCGGGGAGCTGTTTTTT.

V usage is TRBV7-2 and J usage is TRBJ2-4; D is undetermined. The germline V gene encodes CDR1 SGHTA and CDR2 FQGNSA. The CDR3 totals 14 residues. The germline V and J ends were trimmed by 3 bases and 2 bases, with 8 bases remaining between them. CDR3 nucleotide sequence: TGTGCCAGCAGCTTCGGGCATACCAAAAACATTCAGTACTTC. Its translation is CASSFGHTKNIQYF.

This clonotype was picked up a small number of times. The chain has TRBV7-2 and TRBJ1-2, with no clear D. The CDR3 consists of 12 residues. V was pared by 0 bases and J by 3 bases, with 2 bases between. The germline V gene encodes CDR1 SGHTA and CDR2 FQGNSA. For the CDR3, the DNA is TGTGCCAGCAGCTTAGCCCACTATGGCTACACCTTC. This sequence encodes CASSLAHYGYTF.

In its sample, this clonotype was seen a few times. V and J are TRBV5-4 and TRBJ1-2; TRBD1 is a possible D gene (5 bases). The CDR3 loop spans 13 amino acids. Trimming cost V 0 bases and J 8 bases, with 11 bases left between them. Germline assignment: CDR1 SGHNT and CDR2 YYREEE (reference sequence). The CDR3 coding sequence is TGTGCCAGCAGCTTGGATGGGACTTGGGGCTACACCTTC. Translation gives CASSLDGTWGYTF.

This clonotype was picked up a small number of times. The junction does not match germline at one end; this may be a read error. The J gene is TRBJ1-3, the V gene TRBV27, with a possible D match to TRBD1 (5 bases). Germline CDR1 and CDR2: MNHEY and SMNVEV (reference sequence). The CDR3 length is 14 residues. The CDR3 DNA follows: TGTGCCAGCAGTAGTGGGGACCAAGGAAGCACCATATATTTT. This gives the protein CASSSGDQGSTIYF.

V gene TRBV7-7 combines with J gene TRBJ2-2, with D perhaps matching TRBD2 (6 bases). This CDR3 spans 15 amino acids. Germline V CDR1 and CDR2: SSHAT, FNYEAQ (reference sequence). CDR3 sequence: CAPSRASDNTGELFF. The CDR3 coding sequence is TGTGCTCCTTCCCGGGCTAGCGACAACACCGGGGAGCTGTTTTTT.

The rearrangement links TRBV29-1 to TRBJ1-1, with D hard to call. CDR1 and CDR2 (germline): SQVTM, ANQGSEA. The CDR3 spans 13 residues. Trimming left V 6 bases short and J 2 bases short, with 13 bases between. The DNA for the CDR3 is TGCAGCGTCGATAGGGCGCCAAACACTGAAGCTTTCTTT. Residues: CSVDRAPNTEAFF.

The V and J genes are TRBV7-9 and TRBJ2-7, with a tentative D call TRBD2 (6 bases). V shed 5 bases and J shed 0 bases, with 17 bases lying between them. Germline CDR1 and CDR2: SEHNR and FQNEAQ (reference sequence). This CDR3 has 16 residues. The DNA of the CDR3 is TGTGCCAGCAGCCGCAATACTAGCTTAAGCTCCTACGAGCAGTACTTC. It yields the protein CASSRNTSLSSYEQYF.

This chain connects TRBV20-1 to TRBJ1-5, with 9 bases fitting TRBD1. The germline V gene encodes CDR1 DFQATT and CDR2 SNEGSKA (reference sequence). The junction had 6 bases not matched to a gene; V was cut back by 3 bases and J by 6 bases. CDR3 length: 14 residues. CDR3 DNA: TGCAGTGCTAGTCCCACAGGGGGCTCTCAGCCCCAGCATTTT. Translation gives CSASPTGGSQPQHF.

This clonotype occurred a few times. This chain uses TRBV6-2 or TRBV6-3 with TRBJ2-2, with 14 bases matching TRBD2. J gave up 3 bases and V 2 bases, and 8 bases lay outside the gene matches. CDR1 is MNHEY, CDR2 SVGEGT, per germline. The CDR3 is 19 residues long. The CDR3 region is CASSYRMTSGRADTGELFF. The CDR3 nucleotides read TGTGCCAGCAGTTACCGGATGACTAGCGGGAGGGCGGACACCGGGGAGCTGTTTTTT.

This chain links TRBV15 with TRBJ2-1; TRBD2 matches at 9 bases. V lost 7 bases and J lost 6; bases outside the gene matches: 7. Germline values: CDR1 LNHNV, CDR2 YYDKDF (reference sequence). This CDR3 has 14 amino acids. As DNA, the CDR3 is TGTGCCACCAAAATAGCGGGAGAGAGCAATGAGCAGTTCTTC. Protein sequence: CATKIAGESNEQFF.

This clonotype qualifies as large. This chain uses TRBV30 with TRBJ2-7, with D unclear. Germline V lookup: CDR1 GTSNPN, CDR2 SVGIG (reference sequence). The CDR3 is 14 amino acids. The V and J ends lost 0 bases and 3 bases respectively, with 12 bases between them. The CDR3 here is CAWSVGTHGYEQYF. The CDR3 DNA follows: TGTGCCTGGAGTGTAGGTACCCACGGCTACGAGCAGTACTTC.

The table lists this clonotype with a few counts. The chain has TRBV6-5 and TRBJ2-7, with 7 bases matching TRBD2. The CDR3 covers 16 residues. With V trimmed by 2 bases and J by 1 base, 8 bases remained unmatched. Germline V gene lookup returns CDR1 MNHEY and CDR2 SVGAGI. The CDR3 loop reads CASSYGAGEESYEQYF. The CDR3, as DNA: TGTGCCAGCAGTTACGGGGCGGGAGAGGAATCCTACGAGCAGTACTTC.

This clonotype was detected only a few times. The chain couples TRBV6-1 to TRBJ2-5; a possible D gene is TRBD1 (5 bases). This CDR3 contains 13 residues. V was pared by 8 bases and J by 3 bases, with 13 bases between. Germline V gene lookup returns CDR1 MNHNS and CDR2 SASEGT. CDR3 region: CASVLDSKETQYF. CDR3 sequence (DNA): TGTGCCAGCGTGCTAGACAGTAAAGAGACCCAGTACTTC.

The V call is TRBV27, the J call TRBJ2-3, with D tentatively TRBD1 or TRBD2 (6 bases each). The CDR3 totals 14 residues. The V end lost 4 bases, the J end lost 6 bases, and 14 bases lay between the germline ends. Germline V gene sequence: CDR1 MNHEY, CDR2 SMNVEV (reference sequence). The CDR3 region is CASSSGAEGDTQYF. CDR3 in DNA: TGTGCCAGCAGTTCGGGGGCGGAGGGGGATACGCAGTATTTT.

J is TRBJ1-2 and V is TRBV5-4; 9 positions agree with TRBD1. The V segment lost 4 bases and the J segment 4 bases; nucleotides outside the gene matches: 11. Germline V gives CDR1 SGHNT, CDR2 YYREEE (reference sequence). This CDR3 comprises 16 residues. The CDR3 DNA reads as TGTGCCAGCAGCACGACCGGGGACAGGGTAGTCTATGGCTACACCTTC. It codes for CASSTTGDRVVYGYTF.

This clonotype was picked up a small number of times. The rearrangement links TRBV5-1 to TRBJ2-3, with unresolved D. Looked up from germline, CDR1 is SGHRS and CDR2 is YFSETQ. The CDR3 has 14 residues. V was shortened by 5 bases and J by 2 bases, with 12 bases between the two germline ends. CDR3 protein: CASRDDGVTDTQYF. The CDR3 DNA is TGCGCCAGCAGGGATGACGGTGTCACAGATACGCAGTATTTT.

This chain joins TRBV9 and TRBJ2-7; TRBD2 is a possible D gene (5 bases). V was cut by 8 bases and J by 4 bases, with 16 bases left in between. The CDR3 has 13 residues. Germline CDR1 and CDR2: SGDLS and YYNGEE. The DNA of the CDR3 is TGTGCCAGTACCCCGGGATTTGGGTACGAGCAGTACTTC. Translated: CASTPGFGYEQYF.

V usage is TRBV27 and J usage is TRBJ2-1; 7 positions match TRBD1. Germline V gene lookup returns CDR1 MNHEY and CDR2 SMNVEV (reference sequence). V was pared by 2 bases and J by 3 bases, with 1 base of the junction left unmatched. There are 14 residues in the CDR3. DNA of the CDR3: TGTGCCAGCAGTTTAGGGGACAGCTACAATGAGCAGTTCTTC. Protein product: CASSLGDSYNEQFF.

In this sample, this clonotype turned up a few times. In DNA, the CDR3 is TGTGCCAGTAGCCCGGACAGGGGCTATGGCTACACCTTC. It is translated as CASSPDRGYGYTF. This sequence joins TRBV19 and TRBJ1-2, with 9 bases identical to TRBD1. V lost 6 bases and J lost 4; bases outside the gene matches: 3. The germline V gene encodes CDR1 LNHDA and CDR2 SQIVND (reference sequence). CDR3 length: 13 amino acids.

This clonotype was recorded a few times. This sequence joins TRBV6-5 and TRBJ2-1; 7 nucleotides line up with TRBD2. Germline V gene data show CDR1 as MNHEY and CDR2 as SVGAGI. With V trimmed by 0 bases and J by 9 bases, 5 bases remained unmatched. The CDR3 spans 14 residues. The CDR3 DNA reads TGTGCCAGCAGTTACTCCAGGAGCGGGATTGAGCAGTTCTTC. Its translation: CASSYSRSGIEQFF.